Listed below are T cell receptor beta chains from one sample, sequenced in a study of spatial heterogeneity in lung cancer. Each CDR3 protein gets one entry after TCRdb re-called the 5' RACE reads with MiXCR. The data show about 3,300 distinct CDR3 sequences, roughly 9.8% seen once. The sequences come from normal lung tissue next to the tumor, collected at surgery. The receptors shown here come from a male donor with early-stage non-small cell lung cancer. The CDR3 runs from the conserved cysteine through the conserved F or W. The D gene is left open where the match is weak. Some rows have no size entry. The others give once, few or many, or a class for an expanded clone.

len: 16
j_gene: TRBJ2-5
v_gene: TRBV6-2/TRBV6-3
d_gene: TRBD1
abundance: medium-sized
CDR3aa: CASSSALDRAGETQYF
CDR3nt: TGTGCCAGCAGTTCCGCCTTGGACAGGGCAGGGGAGACCCAGTACTTC

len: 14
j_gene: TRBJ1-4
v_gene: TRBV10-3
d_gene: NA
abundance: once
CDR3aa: CAISPGDNNEKLFF
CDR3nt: TGTGCCATCAGCCCAGGTGACAATAATGAAAAACTGTTTTTT

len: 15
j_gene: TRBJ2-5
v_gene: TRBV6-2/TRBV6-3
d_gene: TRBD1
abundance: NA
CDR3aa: CASSYETGGQETQYF
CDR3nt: TGTGCCAGCAGTTACGAGACAGGGGGCCAAGAGACCCAGTACTTC

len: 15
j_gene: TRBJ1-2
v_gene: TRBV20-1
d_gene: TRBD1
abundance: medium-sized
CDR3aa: CSADPGTGLFQGYTF
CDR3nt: TGCAGTGCTGACCCCGGGACAGGGCTCTTTCAAGGCTACACCTTC

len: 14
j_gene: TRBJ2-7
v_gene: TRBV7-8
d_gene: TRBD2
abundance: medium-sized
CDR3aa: CASSPRTGGNEQYF
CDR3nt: TGTGCCAGCAGCCCTAGAACGGGGGGTAACGAGCAGTACTTC

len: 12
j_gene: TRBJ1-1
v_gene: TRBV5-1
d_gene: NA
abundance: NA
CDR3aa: CASSGRYTEAFF
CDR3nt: TGCGCCAGCAGCGGACGATACACTGAAGCTTTCTTT

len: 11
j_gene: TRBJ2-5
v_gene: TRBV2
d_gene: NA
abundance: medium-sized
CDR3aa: CASRLQETQYF
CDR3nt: TGTGCCAGCAGGCTCCAAGAGACCCAGTACTTC

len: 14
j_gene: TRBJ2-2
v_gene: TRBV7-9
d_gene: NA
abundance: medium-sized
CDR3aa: CASSLGANTGELFF
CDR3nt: TGTGCCAGCAGCTTAGGGGCGAACACCGGGGAGCTGTTTTTT

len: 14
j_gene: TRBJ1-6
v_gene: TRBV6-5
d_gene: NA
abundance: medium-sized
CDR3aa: CASSYGHQLSPLHF
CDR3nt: TGTGCCAGCAGTTACGGCCACCAGCTTTCACCCCTCCACTTT

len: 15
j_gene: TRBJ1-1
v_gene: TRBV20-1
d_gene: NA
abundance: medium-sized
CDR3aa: CSASPGWETGTEAFF
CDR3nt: TGCAGTGCTTCTCCCGGGTGGGAGACTGGCACTGAAGCTTTCTTT

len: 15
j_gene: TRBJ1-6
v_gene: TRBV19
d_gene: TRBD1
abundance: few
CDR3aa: CASSPRTGNNSPLHF
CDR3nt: TGTGCCAGCTCACCACGGACAGGGAATAATTCACCCCTCCACTTT

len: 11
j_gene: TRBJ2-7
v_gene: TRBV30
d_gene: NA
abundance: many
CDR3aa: CAWSRGYEQYF
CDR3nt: TGTGCCTGGAGTAGGGGCTACGAGCAGTACTTC

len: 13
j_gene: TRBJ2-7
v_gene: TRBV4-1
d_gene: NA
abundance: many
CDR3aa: CASSGGRWYEQYF
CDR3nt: TGCGCCAGCAGCGGTGGGAGATGGTACGAGCAGTACTTC

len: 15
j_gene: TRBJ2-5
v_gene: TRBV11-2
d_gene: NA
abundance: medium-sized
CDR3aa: CASSPFGGPQETQYF
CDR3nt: TGTGCCAGCAGCCCTTTTGGTGGGCCCCAAGAGACCCAGTACTTC